Listed below are T cell receptor beta chains from one sample, sequenced in a study of T cell repertoires in cytomegalovirus infection. TCRdb passed the reads through MiXCR, listing each CDR3 protein once. The sample yields 500,000 or so distinct CDR3 sequences, 15% to 20% seen once. The sequencing sample was made of CD8+ T cells from PBMCs. Receptors were obtained from a human donor in good health (CMV status not recorded). Some clones in this sample may be carry-over from other donors' samples. Both conserved end residues are part of each CDR3. A D gene is named only where the DNA matches it firmly. The listing skips clone size in some rows; elsewhere it reads once, few, many or a size class.

V	size	D	J	DNA	CDR3
TRBV27	.	.	TRBJ2-1	TGTGCCAGCAGTACAGGGCTCGAGCAGTTCTTC	CASSTGLEQFF
TRBV20-1	few	.	TRBJ2-1	TGCAGTGCTAGAGATGACCCAAATGGGCATGAGCAGTTCTTC	CSARDDPNGHEQFF
TRBV29-1	many	.	TRBJ1-2	TGCAGCGGGGTATCCCTAACAGAGTCTTCTAACTATGGCTACACCTTC	CSGVSLTESSNYGYTF
TRBV28	.	.	TRBJ1-2	TGTGCCAGCAAGGTCACATTTGGGGTAGTAGGCTACACCTTC	CASKVTFGVVGYTF
TRBV7-6	many	TRBD1	TRBJ2-5	TGTGCCAGCAGCTTGGGGATTGGACAGGGTTTGTTAGAGACCCAGTACTTC	CASSLGIGQGLLETQYF
TRBV15	.	TRBD1	TRBJ2-7	TGTGCCACCAGCAGCGCCGGGACAGGGCACTACGAGCAGTACTTC	CATSSAGTGHYEQYF
TRBV7-6	.	.	TRBJ2-3	TGTGCCAGCAAGGGGTTGGGGAGCCCAGATACGCAGTATTTT	CASKGLGSPDTQYF
TRBV7-9	many	.	TRBJ2-2	TGTGCCAGCATGACGGGACGTCCCCCCCACACCGGGGAGCTGTTTTTT	CASMTGRPPHTGELFF
TRBV7-9	many	TRBD1	TRBJ1-1	TGTGCCAGCAGCTATAGGAGACAGGGTCCGAACACTGAAGCTTTCTTT	CASSYRRQGPNTEAFF
TRBV11-2	many	TRBD2	TRBJ2-1	TGTGCCAGCAGCCTTACTAGCGATGAGCAGTTCTTC	CASSLTSDEQFF
TRBV28	many	TRBD1	TRBJ1-2	TGTGCCATCTACCCCTCTCGACAGGGGAACTATGGCTACACCTTC	CAIYPSRQGNYGYTF
TRBV12-3/TRBV12-4	few	.	TRBJ2-1	TGTGCCAGCAGTTTAGGGACTATGACCTACAATGAGCAGTTCTTC	CASSLGTMTYNEQFF
TRBV28	few	TRBD1	TRBJ2-5	TGTGCCAGCAGTCAACAGGGGGCCGAGACCCAGTACTTC	CASSQQGAETQYF
TRBV5-1	.	TRBD1	TRBJ2-1	TGCGCCAGCAGCCCGATCTTGGCTGGGACAGCCACCTACAATGAGCAGTTCTTC	CASSPILAGTATYNEQFF